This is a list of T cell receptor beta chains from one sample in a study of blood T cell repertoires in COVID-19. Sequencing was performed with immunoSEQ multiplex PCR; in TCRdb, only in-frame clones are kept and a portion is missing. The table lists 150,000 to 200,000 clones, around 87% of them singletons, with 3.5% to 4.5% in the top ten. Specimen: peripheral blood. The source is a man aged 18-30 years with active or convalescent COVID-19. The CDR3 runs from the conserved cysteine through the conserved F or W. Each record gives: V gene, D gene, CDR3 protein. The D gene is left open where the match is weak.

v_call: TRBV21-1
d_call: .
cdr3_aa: CASSKMGQGCQPQHF

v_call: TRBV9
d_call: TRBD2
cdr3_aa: CASSPLAGTGADTQYF

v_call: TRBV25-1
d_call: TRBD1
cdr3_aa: CASSSGQGRMNTEAFF

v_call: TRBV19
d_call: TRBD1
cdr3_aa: CASKPGTARYEQYF

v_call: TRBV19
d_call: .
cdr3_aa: CASSIRVRDNVKTQYF

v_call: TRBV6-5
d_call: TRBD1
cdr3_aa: CASSYGGGLGYGYTF

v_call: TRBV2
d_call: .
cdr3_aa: CAGRTDQETQYF

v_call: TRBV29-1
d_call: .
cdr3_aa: CSVTGDYGYTF

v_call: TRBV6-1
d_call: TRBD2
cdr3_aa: CASSEEGLARYYNEQFF

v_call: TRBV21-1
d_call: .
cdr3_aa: CASSKTGEAGLRDTQYF

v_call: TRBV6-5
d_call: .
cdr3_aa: CASLVGDSNTGELFF

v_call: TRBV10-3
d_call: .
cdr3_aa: CAISESVGVATGELFF

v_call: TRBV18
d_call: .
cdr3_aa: CASSPRGGENEKLFF

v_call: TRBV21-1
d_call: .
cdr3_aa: CASSKLEENSNQPQHF

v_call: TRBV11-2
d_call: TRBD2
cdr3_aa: CASSLSTSGATGYEQYF

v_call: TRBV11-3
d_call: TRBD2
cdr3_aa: CASSLPGLSVYEQYF

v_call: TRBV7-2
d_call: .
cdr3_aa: CASGAVTYEQYF

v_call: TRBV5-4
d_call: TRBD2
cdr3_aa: CASSLGTSGYNYEQYF

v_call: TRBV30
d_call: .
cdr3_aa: CAWRTEDRSEAFF

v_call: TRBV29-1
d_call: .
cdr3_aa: CSVEDQAGGATNEKLFF

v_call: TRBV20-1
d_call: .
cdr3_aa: CSARTIYEQYF

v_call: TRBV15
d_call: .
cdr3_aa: CATTGSGANVLTF

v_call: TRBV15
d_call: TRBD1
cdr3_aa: CATTGGLTNYGYTF

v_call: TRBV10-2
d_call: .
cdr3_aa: CASRFTPGDEQFF

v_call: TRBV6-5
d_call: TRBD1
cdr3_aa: CASGQGYGYTF

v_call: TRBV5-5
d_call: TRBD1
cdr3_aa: CASSLGSGGSFLETQYF

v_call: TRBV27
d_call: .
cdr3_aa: CASSLLENTEAFF

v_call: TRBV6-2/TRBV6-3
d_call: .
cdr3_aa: CASSSIHENTEAFF

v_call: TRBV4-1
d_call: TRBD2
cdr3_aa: CASSQPTSANTGELFF

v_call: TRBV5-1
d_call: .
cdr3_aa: CASVGQQEAFF

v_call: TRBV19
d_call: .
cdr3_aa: CASNSPRGGVDNQPQHF

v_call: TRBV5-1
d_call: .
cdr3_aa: CASSYEGASSGNTIYF

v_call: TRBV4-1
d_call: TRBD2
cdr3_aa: CASSQIWTSPQETQYF